The clone carrying this TCR beta chain was observed many times. The antigen is not known. This CDR3 has 13 residues. V lost 2 bases, J lost 6 bases, and 7 bases lay in between. Germline values: CDR1 MNHNY, CDR2 SVGAGI (reference sequence). The data originate from a study of identical twins. Findings and caveats of the study: Invariant T cells like MAIT and iNKT could partly confound the zero-insertion analyses.

The cDNA had a unique molecular identifier and a template-switch universal primer site. TCRdb independently ran MiXCR on the 5' RACE reads; one entry per CDR3 protein. Of 500,000 to 650,000 distinct CDR3 sequences listed, roughly 7.1% were seen once; the top ten hold 1.5% to 2%. These sequences were also reported in another study, on yellow fever vaccine responses in identical twins. Per that study: Each twin's T cell response to the vaccine was reported to look partly convergent and partly personalized.

The clonotype comes from a woman between 18 and 29 years old in good health. The chain couples TRBV6-6 to TRBJ1-4; D uncertain. The sample consisted of PBMCs. The CDR3 region is CASSYEEYEKLFF. CDR3 DNA: TGTGCCAGCAGTTACGAGGAGTATGAAAAACTGTTTTTT.